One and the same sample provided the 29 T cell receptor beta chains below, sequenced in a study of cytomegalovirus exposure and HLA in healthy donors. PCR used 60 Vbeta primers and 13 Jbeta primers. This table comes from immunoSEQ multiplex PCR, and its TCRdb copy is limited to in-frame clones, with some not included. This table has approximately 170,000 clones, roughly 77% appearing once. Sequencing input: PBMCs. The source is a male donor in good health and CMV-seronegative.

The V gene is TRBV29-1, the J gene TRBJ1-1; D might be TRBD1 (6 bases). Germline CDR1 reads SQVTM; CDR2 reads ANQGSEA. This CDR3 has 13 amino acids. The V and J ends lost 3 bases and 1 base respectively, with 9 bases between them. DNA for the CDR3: TGCAGCGTTGAGGGGGCAGGGAACACTGAAGCTTTCTTT. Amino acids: CSVEGAGNTEAFF.

CDR3 sequence (DNA): TGCGCCAGCAGCCGTGAGGGGACTAGCGGGAGGAATGAGCAGTTCTTC. Protein: CASSREGTSGRNEQFF. The chain recombines TRBV4-1 with TRBJ2-1; TRBD2 aligns across 15 bases. V dropped 4 bases and J dropped 7; count of bases not matched to a gene: 5. The CDR3 covers 16 residues. Germline V CDR1 and CDR2: MGHRA, YSYEKL.

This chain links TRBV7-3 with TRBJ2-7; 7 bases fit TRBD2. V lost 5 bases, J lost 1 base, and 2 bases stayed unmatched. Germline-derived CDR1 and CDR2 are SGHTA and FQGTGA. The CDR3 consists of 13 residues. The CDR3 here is CASSPGGSYEQYF. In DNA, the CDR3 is TGTGCCAGCAGCCCGGGGGGTTCCTACGAGCAGTACTTC.

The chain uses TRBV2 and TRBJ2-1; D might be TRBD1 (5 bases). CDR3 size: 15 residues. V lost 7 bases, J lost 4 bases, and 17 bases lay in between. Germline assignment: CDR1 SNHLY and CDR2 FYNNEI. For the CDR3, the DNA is TGTGCCAGCAAGGGCCAGGGCCTATATTACAATGAGCAGTTCTTC. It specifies CASKGQGLYYNEQFF.

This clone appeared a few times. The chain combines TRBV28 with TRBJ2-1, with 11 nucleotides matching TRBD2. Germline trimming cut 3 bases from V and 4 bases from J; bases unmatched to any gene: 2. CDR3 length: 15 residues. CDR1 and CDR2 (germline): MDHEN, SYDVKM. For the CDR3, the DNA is TGTGCCAGCAGTTTCATAGCGGGAGGGTACAATGAGCAGTTCTTC. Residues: CASSFIAGGYNEQFF. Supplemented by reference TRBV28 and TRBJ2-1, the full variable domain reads DVKVTQSSRYLVKRTGEKVFLECVQDMDHENMFWYRQDPGLGLRLIYFSYDVKMKEKGDIPEGYSVSREKKERFSLILESASTNQTSMYLCASSFIAGGYNEQFFGPGTRLTVL.

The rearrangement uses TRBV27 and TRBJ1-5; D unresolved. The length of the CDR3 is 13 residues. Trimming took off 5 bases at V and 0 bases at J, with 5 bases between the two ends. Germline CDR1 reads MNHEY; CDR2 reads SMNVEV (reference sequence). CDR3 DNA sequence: TGTGCCAGCAGTCCCTATAGCAATCAGCCCCAGCATTTT. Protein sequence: CASSPYSNQPQHF.

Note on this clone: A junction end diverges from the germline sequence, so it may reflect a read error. The CDR3 sequence: CSSSAPGQGPNYGYTF. The DNA for the CDR3 is TGTTCCAGCAGCGCTCCGGGACAGGGGCCCAACTATGGCTACACCTTC. The rearrangement joins TRBV7-9 to TRBJ1-2; 10 bases are shared with TRBD1. Germline CDR1 reads SEHNR; CDR2 reads FQNEAQ (reference sequence). The CDR3 runs to 16 residues.

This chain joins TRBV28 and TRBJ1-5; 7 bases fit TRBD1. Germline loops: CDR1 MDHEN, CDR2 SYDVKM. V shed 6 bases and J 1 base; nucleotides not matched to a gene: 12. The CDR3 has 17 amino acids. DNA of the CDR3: TGTGCCAGCAGCCACCCTAGGGGGCAGGAGAGCAATCAGCCCCAGCATTTT. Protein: CASSHPRGQESNQPQHF.

Here the CDR3 reads CASSVSASPGNEQFF. The CDR3 nucleotides are TGTGCCAGCAGCGTTTCAGCGTCTCCGGGCAATGAGCAGTTCTTC. The chain links TRBV9 to TRBJ2-1; D is unclear. The CDR3 spans 15 residues. V lost 2 bases to trimming and J lost 6 bases, with 15 bases between them. Germline CDR1 reads SGDLS; CDR2 reads YYNGEE. The full variable domain, its missing parts supplied by reference TRBV9 and TRBJ2-1, is DSGVTQTPKHLITATGQRVTLRCSPRSGDLSVYWYQQSLDQGLQFLIQYYNGEERAKGNILERFSAQQFPDLHSELNLSSLELGDSALYFCASSVSASPGNEQFFGPGTRLTVL.

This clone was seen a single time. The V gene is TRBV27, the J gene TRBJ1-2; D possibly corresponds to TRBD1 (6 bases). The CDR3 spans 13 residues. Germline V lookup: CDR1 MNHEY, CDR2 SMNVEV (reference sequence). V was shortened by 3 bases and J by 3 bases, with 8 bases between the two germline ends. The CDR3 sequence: CASSLRGYYGYTF. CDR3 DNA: TGTGCCAGCAGTTTGAGGGGGTACTATGGCTACACCTTC.

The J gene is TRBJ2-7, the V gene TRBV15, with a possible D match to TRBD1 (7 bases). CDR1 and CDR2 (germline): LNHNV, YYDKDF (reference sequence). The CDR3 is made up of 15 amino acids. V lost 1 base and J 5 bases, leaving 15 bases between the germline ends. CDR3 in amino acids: CATSRVEQGRNEQYF. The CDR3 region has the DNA TGTGCCACCAGCAGAGTTGAACAGGGGAGGAACGAGCAGTACTTC. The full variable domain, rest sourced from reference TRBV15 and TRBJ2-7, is DAMVIQNPRYQVTQFGKPVTLSCSQTLNHNVMYWYQQKSSQAPKLLFHYYDKDFNNEADTPDNFQSRRPNTSFCFLDIRSPGLGDTAMYLCATSRVEQGRNEQYFGPGTRLTVT.

The CDR3 spells CAIRTSGTDTQYF. The DNA for the CDR3 is TGTGCCATCAGGACTAGCGGGACAGATACGCAGTATTTT. The gene calls are TRBV6-6 and TRBJ2-3; TRBD2 matches 11 bases. This CDR3 region has 13 residues. Germline CDR1 reads MNHNY; CDR2 reads SVGAGI (reference sequence). The J segment lost 3 bases and the V segment lost 10 bases, leaving 3 bases of the junction unmatched.

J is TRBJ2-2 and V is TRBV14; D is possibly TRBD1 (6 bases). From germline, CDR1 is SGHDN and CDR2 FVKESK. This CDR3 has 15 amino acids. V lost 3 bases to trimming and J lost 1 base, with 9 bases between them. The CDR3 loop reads CASSQPGQNTGELFF. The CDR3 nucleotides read TGTGCCAGCAGCCAGCCGGGACAGAACACCGGGGAGCTGTTTTTT.

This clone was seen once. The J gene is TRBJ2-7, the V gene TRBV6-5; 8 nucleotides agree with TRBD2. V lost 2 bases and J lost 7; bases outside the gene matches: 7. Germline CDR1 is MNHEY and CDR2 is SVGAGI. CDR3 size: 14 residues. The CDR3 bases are TGTGCCAGCAGTTACGACACTAGCGGTTGGGAGCAGTACTTC. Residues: CASSYDTSGWEQYF.

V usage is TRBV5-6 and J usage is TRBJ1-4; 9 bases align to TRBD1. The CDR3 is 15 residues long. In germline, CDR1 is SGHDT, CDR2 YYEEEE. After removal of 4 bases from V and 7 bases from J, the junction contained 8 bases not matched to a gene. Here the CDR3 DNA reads TGTGCCAGCAGCGGCACCGGGACAGGGACTGAAAAACTGTTTTTT. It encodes CASSGTGTGTEKLFF.

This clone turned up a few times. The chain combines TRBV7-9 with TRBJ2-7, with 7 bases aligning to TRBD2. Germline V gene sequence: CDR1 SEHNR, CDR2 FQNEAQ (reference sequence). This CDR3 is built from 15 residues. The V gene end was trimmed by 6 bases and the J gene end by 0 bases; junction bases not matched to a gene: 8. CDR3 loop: CASSCSQRDSYEQYF. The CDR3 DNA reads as TGTGCCAGCAGTTGTAGCCAGCGGGACTCCTACGAGCAGTACTTC.

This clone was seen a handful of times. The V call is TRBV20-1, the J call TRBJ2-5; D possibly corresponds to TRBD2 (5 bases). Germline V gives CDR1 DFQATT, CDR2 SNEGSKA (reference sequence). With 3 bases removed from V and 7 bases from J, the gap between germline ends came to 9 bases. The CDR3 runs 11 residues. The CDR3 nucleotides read TGCAGTGCTAGGGAGGTCGGGACCCAGTACTTC. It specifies CSAREVGTQYF.

For the CDR3, the DNA is TGTGCCAGCTCACCAACAGACAGGGGGCGGGAGCAGTACTTC. Encoded protein: CASSPTDRGREQYF. The chain employs TRBV18 and TRBJ2-7, with TRBD1 matching over 10 bases. Germline CDR1 reads KGHSH; CDR2 reads LQKENI. This CDR3 spans 14 amino acids. J was trimmed by 7 bases and V by 2 bases; bases with no gene match: 5.

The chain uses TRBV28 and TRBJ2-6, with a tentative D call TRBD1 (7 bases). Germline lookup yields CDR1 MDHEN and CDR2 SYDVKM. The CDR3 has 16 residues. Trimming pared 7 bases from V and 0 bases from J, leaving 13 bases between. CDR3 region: CASNTGEVSGANVLTF. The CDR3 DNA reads TGTGCCAGCAACACAGGGGAGGTCTCTGGGGCCAACGTCCTGACTTTC. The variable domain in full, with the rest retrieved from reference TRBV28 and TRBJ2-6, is DVKVTQSSRYLVKRTGEKVFLECVQDMDHENMFWYRQDPGLGLRLIYFSYDVKMKEKGDIPEGYSVSREKKERFSLILESASTNQTSMYLCASNTGEVSGANVLTFGAGSRLTVL.

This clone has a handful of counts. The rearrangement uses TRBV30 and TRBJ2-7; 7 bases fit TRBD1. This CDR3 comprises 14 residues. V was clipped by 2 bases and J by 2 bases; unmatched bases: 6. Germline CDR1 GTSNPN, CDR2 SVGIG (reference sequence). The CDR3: CAWSSGTEAYEQYF. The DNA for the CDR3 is TGTGCCTGGAGTTCCGGGACAGAGGCCTACGAGCAGTACTTC.

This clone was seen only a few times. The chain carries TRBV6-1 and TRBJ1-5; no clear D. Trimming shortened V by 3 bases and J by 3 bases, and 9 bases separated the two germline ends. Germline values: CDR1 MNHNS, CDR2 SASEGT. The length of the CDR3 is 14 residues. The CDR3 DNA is TGTGCCAGCAGTGAGCAGGCAGACAATCAGCCCCAGCATTTT. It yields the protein CASSEQADNQPQHF.

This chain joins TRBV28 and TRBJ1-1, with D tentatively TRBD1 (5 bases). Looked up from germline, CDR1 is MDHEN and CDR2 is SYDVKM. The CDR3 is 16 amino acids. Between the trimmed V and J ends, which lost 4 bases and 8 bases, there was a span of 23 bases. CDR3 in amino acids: CASSSAHRGLLVEAFF. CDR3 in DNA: TGTGCCAGCAGTTCCGCCCATAGGGGCCTGCTAGTGGAAGCTTTCTTT.

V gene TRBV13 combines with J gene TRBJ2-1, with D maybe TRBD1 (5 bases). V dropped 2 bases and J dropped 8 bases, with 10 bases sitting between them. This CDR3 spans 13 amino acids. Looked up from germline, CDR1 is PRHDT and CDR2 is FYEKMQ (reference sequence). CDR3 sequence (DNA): TGTGCCAGCAGCTTAAGGGGTGGCGATGAGCAGTTCTTC. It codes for CASSLRGGDEQFF.

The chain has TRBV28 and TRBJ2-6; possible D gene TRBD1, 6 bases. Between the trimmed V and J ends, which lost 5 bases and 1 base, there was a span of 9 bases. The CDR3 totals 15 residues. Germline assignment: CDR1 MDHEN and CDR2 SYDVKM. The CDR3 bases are TGTGCCAGCAGTCCACAGGGTTCTGGGGCCAACGTCCTGACTTTC. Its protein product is CASSPQGSGANVLTF.

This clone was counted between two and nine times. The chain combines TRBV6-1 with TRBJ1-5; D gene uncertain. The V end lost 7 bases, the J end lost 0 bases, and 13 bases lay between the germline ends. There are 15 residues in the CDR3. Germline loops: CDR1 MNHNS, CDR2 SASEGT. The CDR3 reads CASTPGWGSNQPQHF. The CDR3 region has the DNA TGTGCCAGCACCCCGGGGTGGGGTAGCAATCAGCCCCAGCATTTT.

The CDR3 here is CASSLALAGGGEQYF. Written as DNA, the CDR3 is TGTGCCAGCAGCTTAGCTCTAGCGGGAGGGGGCGAGCAGTACTTC. The V call is TRBV7-8, the J call TRBJ2-7; 12 bases match TRBD2. Germline CDR1 SGHVS, CDR2 FQNEAQ. V gave up 0 bases and J gave up 6 bases; unmatched junction bases: 3. The CDR3 is made up of 15 amino acids.

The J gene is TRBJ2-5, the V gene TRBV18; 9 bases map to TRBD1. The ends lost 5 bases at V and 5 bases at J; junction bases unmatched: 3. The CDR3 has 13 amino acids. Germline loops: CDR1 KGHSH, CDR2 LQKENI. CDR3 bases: TGTGCCAGCTCAACGGACAGGGGCGAGACCCAGTACTTC. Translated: CASSTDRGETQYF.

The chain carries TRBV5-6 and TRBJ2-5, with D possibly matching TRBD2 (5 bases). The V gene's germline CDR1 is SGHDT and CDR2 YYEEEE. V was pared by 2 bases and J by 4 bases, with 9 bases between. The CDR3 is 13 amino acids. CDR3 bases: TGTGCCAGCAGCTTAGGTCGGGGAGAGACCCAGTACTTC. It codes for CASSLGRGETQYF.

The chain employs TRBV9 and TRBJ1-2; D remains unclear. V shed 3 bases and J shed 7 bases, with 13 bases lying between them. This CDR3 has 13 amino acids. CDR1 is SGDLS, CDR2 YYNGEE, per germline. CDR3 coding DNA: TGTGCCAGCAGCGGAAGAGAGGAGAGTGGCTACACCTTC. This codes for CASSGREESGYTF. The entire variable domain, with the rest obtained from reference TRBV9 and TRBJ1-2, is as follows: DSGVTQTPKHLITATGQRVTLRCSPRSGDLSVYWYQQSLDQGLQFLIQYYNGEERAKGNILERFSAQQFPDLHSELNLSSLELGDSALYFCASSGREESGYTFGSGTRLTVV.